This T cell receptor (beta chain) originates from a study of OX40 agonist ivuxolimab in advanced cancers. Looking at the study overall: The dose of intravenous ivuxolimab that patients received every 2 weeks ranged from 0.01 to 10 mg/kg.

The CDR3 sequence is 16 residues long. With 0 bases clipped from V and 9 bases from J, the junction kept 10 bases outside the gene matches. Per the germline V gene, CDR1 is SGHRS and CDR2 is YFSETQ. General study results and limits: Expanded clones belonging to CD8+ T cells outnumbered, on average, those of CD4+.

As regards this clone: Its antigen remains unknown.

Some clones are missing from TCRdb's copy, which holds only in-frame ones; the method was immunoSEQ multiplex PCR. The repertoire has about 100,000 clones, 75% to 90% of them found once; the top ten carry around 0.16%. The input for sequencing was CD4+ or CD8+ T cells sorted from blood, taken in a trial of the OX40 agonist ivuxolimab. The receptor was isolated from an adult with an advanced solid tumor such as melanoma, head and neck, liver or kidney cancer. This chain links TRBV5-1 with TRBJ2-1; 9 bases are shared with TRBD1. The DNA of the CDR3 is TGCGCCAGCAGCTTGGGGGGACAGGGTATGAGGGGTGAGCAGTTCTTC. Residues: CASSLGGQGMRGEQFF.